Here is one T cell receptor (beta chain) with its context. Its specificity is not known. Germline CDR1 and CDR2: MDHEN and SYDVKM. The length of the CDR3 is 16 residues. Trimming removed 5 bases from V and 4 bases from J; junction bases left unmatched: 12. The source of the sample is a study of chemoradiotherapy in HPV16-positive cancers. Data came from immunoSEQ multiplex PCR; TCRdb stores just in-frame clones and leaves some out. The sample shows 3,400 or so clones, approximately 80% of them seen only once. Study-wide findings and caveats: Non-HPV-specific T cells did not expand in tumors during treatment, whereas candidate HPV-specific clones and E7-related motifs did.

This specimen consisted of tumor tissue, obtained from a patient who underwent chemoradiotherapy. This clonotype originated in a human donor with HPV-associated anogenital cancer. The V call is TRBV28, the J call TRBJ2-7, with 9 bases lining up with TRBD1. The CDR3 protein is CASSPLDRGGRYEQYF. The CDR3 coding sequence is TGTGCCAGCAGTCCCCTGGACAGGGGAGGGAGATACGAGCAGTACTTC.